These T cell receptor beta chains were read from a single sample in a study of shared clonotypes between healthy human individuals. Produced via immunoSEQ multiplex PCR; TCRdb's table is partial and in-frame only. The sample contains around 1,000,000 clones, 60% to 80% of which appear only once. Sequenced material: memory CD4+ T cells from PBMCs. The receptors originated from a man between 18 and 29 years old in good health. Some clones in this sample may be carry-over from other donors' samples. CDR3s include the opening cysteine and the closing phenylalanine or tryptophan. D genes are given only for firm matches. Rows may omit the clone size; those that give it use once, few, many or a size class.

D	J	size	V	CDR3	DNA
TRBD2	TRBJ2-5	-	TRBV29-1	CSGKASGRERTQYF	TGCAGCGGAAAGGCTAGCGGGAGGGAGCGGACCCAGTACTTC
TRBD1	TRBJ2-7	-	TRBV18	CASSPSGQGLYEQYF	TGTGCCAGCTCACCCTCGGGACAGGGTTTGTACGAGCAGTACTTC
TRBD1	TRBJ2-6	-	TRBV9	CASNPTGESSGANVLTF	TGTGCCAGCAACCCGACAGGGGAGTCGTCTGGGGCCAACGTCCTGACTTTC
TRBD1	TRBJ1-5	-	TRBV19	CASRGQNPNQPQHF	TGTGCCAGTAGGGGACAGAACCCAAATCAGCCCCAGCATTTT
-	TRBJ2-5	once	TRBV10-3	CAISEFLQETQYF	TGTGCCATCAGTGAGTTCCTACAAGAGACCCAGTACTTC
-	TRBJ1-1	few	TRBV29-1	CSVSPVANTEAFF	TGCAGCGTTTCCCCGGTCGCGAACACTGAAGCTTTCTTT
TRBD1	TRBJ2-4	-	TRBV7-8	CASSSARQGAKNIQYF	TGTGCCAGCAGCTCCGCACGACAGGGCGCTAAAAACATTCAGTACTTC
-	TRBJ2-3	-	TRBV28	CASSSGPSDPPF	TGTGCCAGCAGTTCGGGACCCTCAGACCCCCCGTTT
-	TRBJ2-7	-	TRBV7-2	CASSLARATRLGLYF	TGTGCCAGCAGCTTAGCCCGGGCTACCAGACTCGGGCTGTACTTC
TRBD2	TRBJ2-6	-	TRBV7-3	CASSPGWQLAGAGANVLTF	TGTGCCAGCAGCCCCGGGTGGCAACTAGCGGGAGCTGGGGCCAACGTCCTGACTTTC
-	TRBJ1-3	-	TRBV10-3	CAISEFRPVSDSGNTIYF	TGTGCCATCAGTGAGTTTCGTCCCGTCTCCGACTCTGGAAACACCATATATTTT
-	TRBJ1-5	-	TRBV2	CASSERETPQHF	TGTGCCAGCAGTGAAAGGGAAACGCCCCAGCATTTT
-	TRBJ2-7	-	TRBV6-5	CASSKVGGVEQYF	TGTGCCAGCAGTAAGGTCGGCGGGGTCGAGCAGTACTTC
TRBD1	TRBJ1-1	-	TRBV30	CAWRQQGITEAFF	TGTGCCTGGAGACAACAGGGGATCACTGAAGCTTTCTTT
-	TRBJ1-1	-	TRBV6-1	CASKLAAYTEAFF	TGTGCCAGCAAGTTGGCGGCTTACACTGAAGCTTTCTTT
-	TRBJ2-2	-	TRBV7-3	CASSQTASYVGELFF	TGTGCCAGCAGCCAAACCGCTAGTTATGTCGGGGAGCTGTTTTTT
-	TRBJ2-3	-	TRBV5-1	CASSGAAGLGDTQYF	TGCGCCAGCAGCGGGGCCGCGGGGCTCGGAGATACGCAGTATTTT
-	TRBJ2-3	-	TRBV7-2	CASSLVRGTTDTQYF	TGTGCCAGCAGCCTGGTCCGGGGAACCACAGATACGCAGTATTTT
TRBD1	TRBJ2-7	once	TRBV2	CASRGTGSTYEQYF	TGTGCCAGCAGGGGGACAGGGTCCACCTACGAGCAGTACTTC
TRBD1	TRBJ2-5	-	TRBV4-2	CASSLPGTGEETQYF	TGTGCCAGCAGCTTGCCAGGGACAGGGGAAGAGACCCAGTACTTC
-	TRBJ1-1	-	TRBV29-1	CSVVYDERPTEAFF	TGCAGCGTTGTTTACGACGAACGGCCCACTGAAGCTTTCTTT
TRBD1	TRBJ1-2	-	TRBV7-3	CASSPGQGPFGYTF	TGTGCCAGCAGTCCGGGACAGGGACCTTTTGGCTACACCTTC
-	TRBJ2-7	few	TRBV30	CAWSISSYEQYF	TGTGCCTGGAGCATAAGCTCCTACGAGCAGTACTTC
-	TRBJ2-2	-	TRBV19	CASSTGLDTGELFF	TGTGCCAGTAGCACGGGACTGGACACCGGGGAGCTGTTTTTT
-	TRBJ2-7	few	TRBV11-2	CASSLLRANFEQYF	TGTGCCAGCAGCTTATTACGGGCCAATTTTGAGCAGTACTTC
-	TRBJ1-2	few	TRBV30	CAWKRTGPYGYTF	TGTGCCTGGAAGAGAACAGGGCCCTATGGCTACACCTTC
TRBD1	TRBJ2-4	-	TRBV28	CASSLTGGRQNIQYF	TGTGCCAGCAGTTTAACAGGGGGTCGCCAAAACATTCAGTACTTC
-	TRBJ1-1	-	TRBV29-1	CSVEEPTYWNTEAFF	TGCAGCGTTGAAGAGCCGACCTACTGGAACACTGAAGCTTTCTTT
-	TRBJ2-7	-	TRBV6-1	CASSVFRYEQYF	TGTGCCAGCAGTGTCTTCCGATACGAGCAGTACTTC
-	TRBJ1-1	few	TRBV21-1	CASRMPPEPEAFF	TGTGCCAGCAGAATGCCGCCGGAACCTGAAGCTTTCTTT
TRBD1	TRBJ2-7	-	TRBV7-2	CASSKAGGQGLYEQYF	TGTGCCAGCAGCAAAGCAGGGGGACAAGGACTCTACGAGCAGTACTTC
-	TRBJ1-5	many	TRBV27	CASSLLRADNQPQHF	TGTGCCAGCAGTTTATTAAGGGCCGACAACCAGCCCCAGCATTTT
TRBD1	TRBJ1-5	-	TRBV30	CAWNRQGGNQPQHF	TGTGCCTGGAACCGACAGGGGGGCAATCAGCCCCAGCATTTT
-	TRBJ2-2	-	TRBV28	CASSPRGSAVAGELFF	TGTGCCAGCAGTCCTAGGGGTAGCGCAGTCGCCGGGGAGCTGTTTTTT
-	TRBJ2-6	-	TRBV28	CASDKHSGANVLTF	TGTGCCAGCGACAAGCACTCTGGGGCCAACGTCCTGACTTTC
TRBD1	TRBJ2-7	-	TRBV25-1	CASSEPGQGIYEQYF	TGTGCCAGCAGTGAACCGGGACAGGGTATCTACGAGCAGTACTTC
TRBD2	TRBJ2-1	-	TRBV5-4	CASSPADGRLAGNYNEQFF	TGTGCCAGCAGCCCGGCAGACGGAAGACTAGCGGGAAACTACAATGAGCAGTTCTTC
-	TRBJ2-5	-	TRBV18	CASSTETETQYF	TGTGCCAGCTCTACGGAAACAGAGACCCAGTACTTC
-	TRBJ2-7	-	TRBV4-1	CASSHLISASSAGYEQYF	TGCGCCAGCAGCCACCTTATAAGCGCCTCATCGGCGGGCTACGAGCAGTACTTC
-	TRBJ2-7	-	TRBV18	CASSSSSESEQYF	TGTGCCAGCTCATCGAGTTCAGAGTCCGAGCAGTACTTC
-	TRBJ2-7	-	TRBV28	CASSDRKDGSYEQYF	TGTGCCAGCAGTGATCGGAAGGACGGATCCTACGAGCAGTACTTC